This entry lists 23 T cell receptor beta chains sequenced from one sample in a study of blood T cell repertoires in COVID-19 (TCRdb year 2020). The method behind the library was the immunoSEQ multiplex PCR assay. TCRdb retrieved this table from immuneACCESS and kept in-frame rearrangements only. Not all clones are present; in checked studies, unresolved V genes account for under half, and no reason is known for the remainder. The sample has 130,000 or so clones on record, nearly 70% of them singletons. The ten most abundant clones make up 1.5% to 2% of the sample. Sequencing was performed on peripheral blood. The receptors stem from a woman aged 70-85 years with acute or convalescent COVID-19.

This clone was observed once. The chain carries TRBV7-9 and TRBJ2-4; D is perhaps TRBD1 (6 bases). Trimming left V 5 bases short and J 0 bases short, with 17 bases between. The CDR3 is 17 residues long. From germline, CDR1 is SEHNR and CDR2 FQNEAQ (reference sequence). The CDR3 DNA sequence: TGTGCCAGCAGCCTCTCAACCCAGGGGACAGCCAAAAACATTCAGTACTTC. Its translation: CASSLSTQGTAKNIQYF.

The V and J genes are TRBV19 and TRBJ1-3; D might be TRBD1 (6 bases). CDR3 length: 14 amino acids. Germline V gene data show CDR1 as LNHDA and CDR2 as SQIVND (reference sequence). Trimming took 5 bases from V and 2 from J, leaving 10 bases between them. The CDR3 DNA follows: TGTGCCAGTAGTCTAACAGGGACTGGAAACACCATATATTTT. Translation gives CASSLTGTGNTIYF.

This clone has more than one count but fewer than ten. The CDR3 region is CASSMDRGMNTEAFF. The CDR3 nucleotides read TGTGCCAGTAGTATGGACAGGGGGATGAACACTGAAGCTTTCTTT. This chain joins TRBV19 and TRBJ1-1; TRBD1 agrees at 10 bases. CDR3 length: 15 amino acids. J gave up 0 bases and V 3 bases, and 1 base lay outside the gene matches. Looked up from germline, CDR1 is LNHDA and CDR2 is SQIVND (reference sequence).

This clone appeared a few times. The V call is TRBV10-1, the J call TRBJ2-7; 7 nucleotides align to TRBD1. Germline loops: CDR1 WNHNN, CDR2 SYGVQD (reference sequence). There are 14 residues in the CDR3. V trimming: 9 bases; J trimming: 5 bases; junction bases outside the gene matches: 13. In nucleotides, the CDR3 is TGCGCCAGTCCCCCCGGGACAGTTCCCCACGAGCAGTACTTC. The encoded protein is CASPPGTVPHEQYF.

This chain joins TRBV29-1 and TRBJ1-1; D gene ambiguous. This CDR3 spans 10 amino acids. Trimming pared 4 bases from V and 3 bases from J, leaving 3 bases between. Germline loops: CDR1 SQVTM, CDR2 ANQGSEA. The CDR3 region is CSVVYTEAFF. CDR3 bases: TGCAGCGTTGTCTACACTGAAGCTTTCTTT.

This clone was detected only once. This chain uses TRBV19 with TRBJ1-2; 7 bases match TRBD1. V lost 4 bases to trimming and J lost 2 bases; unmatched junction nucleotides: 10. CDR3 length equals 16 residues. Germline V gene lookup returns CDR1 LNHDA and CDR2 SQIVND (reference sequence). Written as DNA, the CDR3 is TGTGCCAGTAGTAAAGGGCGGACAGGATACAACTATGGCTACACCTTC. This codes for CASSKGRTGYNYGYTF.

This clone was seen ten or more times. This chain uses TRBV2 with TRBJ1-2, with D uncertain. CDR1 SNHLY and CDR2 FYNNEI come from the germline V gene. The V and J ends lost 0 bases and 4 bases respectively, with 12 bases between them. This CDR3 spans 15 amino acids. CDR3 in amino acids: CASSEAPGGSYGYTF. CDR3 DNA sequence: TGTGCCAGCAGTGAAGCGCCTGGAGGGAGCTATGGCTACACCTTC. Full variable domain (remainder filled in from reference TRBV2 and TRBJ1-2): EPEVTQTPSHQVTQMGQEVILRCVPISNHLYFYWYRQILGQKVEFLVSFYNNEISEKSEIFDDQFSVERPDGSNFTLKIRSTKLEDSAMYFCASSEAPGGSYGYTFGSGTRLTVV.

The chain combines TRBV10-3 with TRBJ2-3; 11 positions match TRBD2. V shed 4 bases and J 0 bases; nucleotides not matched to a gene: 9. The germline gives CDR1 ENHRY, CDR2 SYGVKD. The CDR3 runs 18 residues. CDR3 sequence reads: CAISATSGAATSTDTQYF. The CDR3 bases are TGTGCCATCAGTGCGACTAGCGGGGCCGCAACTAGCACAGATACGCAGTATTTT.

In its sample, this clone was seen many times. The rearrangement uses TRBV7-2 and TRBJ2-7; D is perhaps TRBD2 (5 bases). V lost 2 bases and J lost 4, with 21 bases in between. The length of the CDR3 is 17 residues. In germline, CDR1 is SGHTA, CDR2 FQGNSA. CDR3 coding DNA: TGTGCCAGCAGCTTAAAGGACCCTAACGGGGATCGGTACGAGCAGTACTTC. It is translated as CASSLKDPNGDRYEQYF. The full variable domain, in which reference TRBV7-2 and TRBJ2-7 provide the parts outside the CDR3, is GAGVSQSPSNKVTEKGKDVELRCDPISGHTALYWYRQSLGQGLEFLIYFQGNSAPDKSGLPSDRFSAERTGGSVSTLTIQRTQQEDSAVYLCASSLKDPNGDRYEQYFGPGTRLTVT.

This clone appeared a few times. CDR3 bases: TGTGCCCCCTTTCGCGGGGTGTGGGAAAAACTGTTTTTT. It encodes CAPFRGVWEKLFF. The rearrangement links TRBV19 to TRBJ1-4; no clear D gene. The CDR3 has 13 amino acids. Deletions cut 11 bases from V and 8 bases from J, with 18 bases between. Germline CDR1 LNHDA, CDR2 SQIVND (reference sequence).

Here the CDR3 reads CASSLSVPQPQHF. CDR3 bases: TGTGCCAGCAGCTTGTCCGTCCCTCAGCCCCAGCATTTT. V gene TRBV7-2 combines with J gene TRBJ1-5; D is unclear. CDR1 is SGHTA and CDR2 is FQGNSA in the germline V gene. CDR3 size: 13 residues. The V and J ends lost 3 bases and 6 bases respectively, with 9 bases between them.

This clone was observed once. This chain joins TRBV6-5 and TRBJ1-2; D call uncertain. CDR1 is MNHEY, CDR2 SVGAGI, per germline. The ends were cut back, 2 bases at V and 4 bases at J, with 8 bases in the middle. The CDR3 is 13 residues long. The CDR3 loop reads CASSYTEGYGYTF. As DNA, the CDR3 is TGTGCCAGCAGTTACACAGAGGGCTATGGCTACACCTTC.

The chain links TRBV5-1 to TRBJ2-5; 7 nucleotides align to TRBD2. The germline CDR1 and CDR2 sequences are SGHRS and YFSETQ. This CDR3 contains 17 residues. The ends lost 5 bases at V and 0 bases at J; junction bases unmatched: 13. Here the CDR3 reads CASRTSGVAGNQETQYF. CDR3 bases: TGCGCCAGCAGGACGAGTGGGGTAGCGGGTAACCAAGAGACCCAGTACTTC.

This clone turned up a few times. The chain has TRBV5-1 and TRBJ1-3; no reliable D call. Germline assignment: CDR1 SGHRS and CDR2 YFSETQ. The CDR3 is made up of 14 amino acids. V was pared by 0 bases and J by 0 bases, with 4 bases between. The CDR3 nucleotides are TGCGCCAGCAGCTTGGACATCTCTGGAAACACCATATATTTT. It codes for CASSLDISGNTIYF.

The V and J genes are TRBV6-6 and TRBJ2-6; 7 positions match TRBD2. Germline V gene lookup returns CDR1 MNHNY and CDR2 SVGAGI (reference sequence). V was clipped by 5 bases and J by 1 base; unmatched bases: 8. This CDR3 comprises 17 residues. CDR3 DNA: TGTGCCAGCAGTCGGGAGAGCGGGATTTCTGGGGCCAACGTCCTGACTTTC. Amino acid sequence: CASSRESGISGANVLTF.

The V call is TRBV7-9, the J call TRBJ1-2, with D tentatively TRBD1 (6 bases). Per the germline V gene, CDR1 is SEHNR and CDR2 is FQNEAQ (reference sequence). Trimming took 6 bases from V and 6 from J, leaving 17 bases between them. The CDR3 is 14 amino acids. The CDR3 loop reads CASSPHGTLHGYTF. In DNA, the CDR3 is TGTGCCAGCAGTCCCCACGGGACACTCCATGGCTACACCTTC. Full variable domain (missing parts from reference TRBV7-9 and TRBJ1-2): DTGVSQNPRHKITKRGQNVTFRCDPISEHNRLYWYRQTLGQGPEFLTYFQNEAQLEKSRLLSDRFSAERPKGSFSTLEIQRTEQGDSAMYLCASSPHGTLHGYTFGSGTRLTVV.

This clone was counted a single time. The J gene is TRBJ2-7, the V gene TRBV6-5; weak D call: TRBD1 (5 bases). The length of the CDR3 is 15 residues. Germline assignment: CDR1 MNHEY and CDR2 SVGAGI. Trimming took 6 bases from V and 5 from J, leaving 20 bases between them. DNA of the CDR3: TGTGCCAGCAGAGTTAGTGTGGGGCGATCCCACGAGCAGTACTTC. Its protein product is CASRVSVGRSHEQYF.

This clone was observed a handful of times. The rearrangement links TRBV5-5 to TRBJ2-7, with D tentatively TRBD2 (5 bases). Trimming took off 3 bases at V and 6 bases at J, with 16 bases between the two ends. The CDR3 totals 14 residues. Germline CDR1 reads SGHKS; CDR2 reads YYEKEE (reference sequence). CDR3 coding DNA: TGTGCCAGCAGCTCACTAGAGAGTAACTCCGAGCAGTACTTC. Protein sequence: CASSSLESNSEQYF.

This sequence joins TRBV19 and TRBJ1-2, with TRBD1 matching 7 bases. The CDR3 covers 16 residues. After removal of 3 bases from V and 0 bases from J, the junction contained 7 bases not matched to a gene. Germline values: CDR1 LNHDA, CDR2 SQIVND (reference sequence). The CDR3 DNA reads TGTGCCAGTAGTATCCGGGACAGCAACTCTAACTATGGCTACACCTTC. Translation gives CASSIRDSNSNYGYTF. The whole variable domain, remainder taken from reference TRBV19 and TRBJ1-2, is DGGITQSPKYLFRKEGQNVTLSCEQNLNHDAMYWYRQDPGQGLRLIYYSQIVNDFQKGDIAEGYSVSREKKESFPLTVTSAQKNPTAFYLCASSIRDSNSNYGYTFGSGTRLTVV.

This chain's CDR3 is CASSSAGLAGYNEQFF. As DNA, the CDR3 is TGTGCCAGCTCATCAGCCGGGTTAGCGGGTTACAATGAGCAGTTCTTC. The chain links TRBV18 to TRBJ2-1; 7 nucleotides agree with TRBD2. V lost 5 bases and J lost 4; bases outside the gene matches: 11. Per germline, CDR1 KGHSH and CDR2 LQKENI. The CDR3 contains 16 residues.

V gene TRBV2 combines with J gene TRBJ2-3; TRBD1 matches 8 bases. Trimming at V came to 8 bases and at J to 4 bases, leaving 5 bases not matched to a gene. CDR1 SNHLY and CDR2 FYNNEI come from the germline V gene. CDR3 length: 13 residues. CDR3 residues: CASLGQAADTQYF. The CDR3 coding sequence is TGTGCCAGCCTGGGACAGGCTGCAGATACGCAGTATTTT.

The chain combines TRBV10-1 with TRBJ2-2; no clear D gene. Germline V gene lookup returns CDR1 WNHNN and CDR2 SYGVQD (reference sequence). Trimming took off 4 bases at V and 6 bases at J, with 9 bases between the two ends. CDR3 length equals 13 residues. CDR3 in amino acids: CASSGLSAGELFF. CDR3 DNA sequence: TGCGCCAGCAGTGGTCTGAGCGCCGGGGAGCTGTTTTTT.

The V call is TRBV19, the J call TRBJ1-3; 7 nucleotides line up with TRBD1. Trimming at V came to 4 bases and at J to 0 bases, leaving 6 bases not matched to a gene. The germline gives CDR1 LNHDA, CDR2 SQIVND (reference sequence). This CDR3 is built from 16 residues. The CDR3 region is CASSTGQLSSGNTIYF. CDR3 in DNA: TGTGCCAGTAGTACGGGACAGTTAAGCTCTGGAAACACCATATATTTT. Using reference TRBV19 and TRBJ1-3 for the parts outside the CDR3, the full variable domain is DGGITQSPKYLFRKEGQNVTLSCEQNLNHDAMYWYRQDPGQGLRLIYYSQIVNDFQKGDIAEGYSVSREKKESFPLTVTSAQKNPTAFYLCASSTGQLSSGNTIYFGEGSWLTVV.